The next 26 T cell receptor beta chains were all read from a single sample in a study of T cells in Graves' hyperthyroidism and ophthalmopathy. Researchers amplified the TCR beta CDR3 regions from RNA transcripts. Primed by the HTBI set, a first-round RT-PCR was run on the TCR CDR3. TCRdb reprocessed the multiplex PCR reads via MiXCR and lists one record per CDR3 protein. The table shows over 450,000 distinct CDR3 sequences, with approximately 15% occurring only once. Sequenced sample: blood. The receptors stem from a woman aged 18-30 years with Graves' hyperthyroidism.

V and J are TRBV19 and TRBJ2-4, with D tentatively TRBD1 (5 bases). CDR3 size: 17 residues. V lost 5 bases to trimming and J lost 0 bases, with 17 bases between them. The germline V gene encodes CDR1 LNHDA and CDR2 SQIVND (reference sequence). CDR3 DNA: TGTGCCAGTAGTCCTCACCCCAGGGTAATAGCCAAAAACATTCAGTACTTC. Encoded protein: CASSPHPRVIAKNIQYF.

In DNA form, the CDR3 reads TGCGCCAGCAGCCACCCCTGGGGGGTGAGCTCTGGAAACACCATATATTTT. The encoded protein is CASSHPWGVSSGNTIYF. The rearrangement links TRBV4-1 to TRBJ1-3; a possible D gene is TRBD1 (5 bases). The CDR3 is 17 amino acids. V was clipped by 3 bases and J by 0 bases, with 15 bases between them. Germline-derived CDR1 and CDR2 are MGHRA and YSYEKL.

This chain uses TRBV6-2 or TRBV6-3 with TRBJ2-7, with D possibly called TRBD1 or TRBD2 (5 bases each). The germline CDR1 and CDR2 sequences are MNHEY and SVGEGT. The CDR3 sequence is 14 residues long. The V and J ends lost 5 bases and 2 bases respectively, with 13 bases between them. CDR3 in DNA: TGTGCCAGCAGTGTAGGGGAGTTCACCTACGAGCAGTACTTC. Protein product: CASSVGEFTYEQYF.

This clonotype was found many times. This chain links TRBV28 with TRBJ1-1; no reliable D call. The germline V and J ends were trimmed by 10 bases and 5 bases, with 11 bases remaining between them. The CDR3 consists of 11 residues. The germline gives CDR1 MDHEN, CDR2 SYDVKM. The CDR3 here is CATLRRTEAFF. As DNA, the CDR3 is TGTGCCACCCTACGACGGACTGAAGCTTTCTTT.

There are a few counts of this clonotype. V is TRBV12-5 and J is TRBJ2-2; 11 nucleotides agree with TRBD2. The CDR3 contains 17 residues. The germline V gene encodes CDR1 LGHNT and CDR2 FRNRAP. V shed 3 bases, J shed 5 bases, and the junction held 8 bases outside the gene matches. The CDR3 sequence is CASGLPTSGSLTGELFF. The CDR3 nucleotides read TGTGCTAGTGGTTTACCAACTAGCGGGAGCTTAACCGGGGAGCTGTTTTTT.

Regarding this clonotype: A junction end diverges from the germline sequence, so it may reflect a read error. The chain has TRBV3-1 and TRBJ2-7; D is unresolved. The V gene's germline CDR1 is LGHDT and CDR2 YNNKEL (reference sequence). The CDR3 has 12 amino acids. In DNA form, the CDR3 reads TGTGCCGGCAGCCAAGATCGACACGAGCAGTACTTC. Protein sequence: CAGSQDRHEQYF.

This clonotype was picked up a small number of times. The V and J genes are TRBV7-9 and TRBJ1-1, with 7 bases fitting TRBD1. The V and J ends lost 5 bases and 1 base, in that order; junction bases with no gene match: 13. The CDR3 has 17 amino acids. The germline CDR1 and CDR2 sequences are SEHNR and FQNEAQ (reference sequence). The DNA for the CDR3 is TGTGCCAGCAGCCCGAAAACCCAGAGGACAGGGAACACTGAAGCTTTCTTT. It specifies CASSPKTQRTGNTEAFF.

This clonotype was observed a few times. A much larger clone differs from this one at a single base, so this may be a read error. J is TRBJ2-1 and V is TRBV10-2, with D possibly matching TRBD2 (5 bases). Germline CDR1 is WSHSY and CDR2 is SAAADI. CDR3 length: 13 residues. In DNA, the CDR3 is TGCGCCAGCAGTGAAGGGAGCCACAATGGGCAGTTCTTC. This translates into CASSEGSHNGQFF.

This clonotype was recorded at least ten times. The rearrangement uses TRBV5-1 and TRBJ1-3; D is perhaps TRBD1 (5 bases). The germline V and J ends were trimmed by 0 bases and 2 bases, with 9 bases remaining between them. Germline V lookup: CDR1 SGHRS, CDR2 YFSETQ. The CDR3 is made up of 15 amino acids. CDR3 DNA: TGCGCCAGCAGCTTGGACGGGACGCCTGGAAACACCATATATTTT. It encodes CASSLDGTPGNTIYF.

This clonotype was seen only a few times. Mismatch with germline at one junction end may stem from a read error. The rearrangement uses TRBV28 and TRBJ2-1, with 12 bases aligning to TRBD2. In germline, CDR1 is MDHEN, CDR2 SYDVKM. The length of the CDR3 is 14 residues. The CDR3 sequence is CTSSLAGGPGEQFF. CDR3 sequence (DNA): TGTACCAGCTCCCTAGCGGGAGGGCCCGGTGAGCAGTTCTTC.

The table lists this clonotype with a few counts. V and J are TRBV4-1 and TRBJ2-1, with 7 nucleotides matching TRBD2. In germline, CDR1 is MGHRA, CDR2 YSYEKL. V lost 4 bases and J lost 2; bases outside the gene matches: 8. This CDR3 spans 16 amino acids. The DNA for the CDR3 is TGCGCCAGCAGCCGCCGGGCCCGGGAGGCCTACAATGAGCAGTTCTTC. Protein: CASSRRAREAYNEQFF.

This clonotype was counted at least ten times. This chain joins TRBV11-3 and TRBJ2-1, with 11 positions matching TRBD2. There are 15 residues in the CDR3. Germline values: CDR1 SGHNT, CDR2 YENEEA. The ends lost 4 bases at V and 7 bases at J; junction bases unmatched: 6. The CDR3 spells CASSSGLAGKNEQFF. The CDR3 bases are TGTGCCAGCAGCTCAGGACTAGCGGGTAAGAATGAGCAGTTCTTC. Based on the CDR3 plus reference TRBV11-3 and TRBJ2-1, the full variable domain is EAGVVQSPRYKIIEKKQPVAFWCNPISGHNTLYWYLQNLGQGPELLIRYENEEAVDDSQLPKDRFSAERLKGVDSTLKIQPAELGDSAVYLCASSSGLAGKNEQFFGPGTRLTVL.

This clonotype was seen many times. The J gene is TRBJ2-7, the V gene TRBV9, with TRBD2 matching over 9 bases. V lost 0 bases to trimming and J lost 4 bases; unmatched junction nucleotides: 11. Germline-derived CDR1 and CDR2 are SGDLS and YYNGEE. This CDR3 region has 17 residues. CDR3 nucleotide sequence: TGTGCCAGCAGCGTAGGGTCGGTAATAGCGGGAGTGTACGAGCAGTACTTC. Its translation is CASSVGSVIAGVYEQYF.

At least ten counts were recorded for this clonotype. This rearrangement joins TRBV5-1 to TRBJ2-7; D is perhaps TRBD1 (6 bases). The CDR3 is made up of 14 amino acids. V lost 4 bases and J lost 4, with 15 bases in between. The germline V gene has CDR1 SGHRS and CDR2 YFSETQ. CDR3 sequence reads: CASSIGQIRYEQYF. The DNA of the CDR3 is TGCGCCAGCAGCATTGGACAGATTCGGTACGAGCAGTACTTC.

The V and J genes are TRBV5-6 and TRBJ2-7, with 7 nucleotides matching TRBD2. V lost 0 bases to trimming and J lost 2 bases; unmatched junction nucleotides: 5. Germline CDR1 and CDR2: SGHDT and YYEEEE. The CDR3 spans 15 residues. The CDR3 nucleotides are TGTGCCAGCAGCTTGGGATGGGCGGGAGCCTACGAGCAGTACTTC. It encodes CASSLGWAGAYEQYF.

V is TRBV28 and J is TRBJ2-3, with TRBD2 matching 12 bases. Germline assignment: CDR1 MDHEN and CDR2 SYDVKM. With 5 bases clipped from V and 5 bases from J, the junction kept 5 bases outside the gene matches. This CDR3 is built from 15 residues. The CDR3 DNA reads TGTGCCAGCAGTCCCTCGACTAGCGGGAGAGATACGCAGTATTTT. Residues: CASSPSTSGRDTQYF.

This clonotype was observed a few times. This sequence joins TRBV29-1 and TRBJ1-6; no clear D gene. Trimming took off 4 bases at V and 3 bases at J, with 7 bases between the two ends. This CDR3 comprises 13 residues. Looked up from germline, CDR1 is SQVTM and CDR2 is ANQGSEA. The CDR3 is CSVADGYNSPLHF. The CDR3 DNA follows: TGCAGCGTTGCGGACGGCTATAATTCACCCCTCCACTTT.

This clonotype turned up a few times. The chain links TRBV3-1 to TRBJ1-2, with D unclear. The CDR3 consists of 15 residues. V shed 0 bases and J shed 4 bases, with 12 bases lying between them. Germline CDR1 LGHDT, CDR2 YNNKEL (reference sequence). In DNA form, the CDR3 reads TGTGCCAGCAGCCAAGAGCAGGAAAGTCGCTATGGCTACACCTTC. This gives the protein CASSQEQESRYGYTF.

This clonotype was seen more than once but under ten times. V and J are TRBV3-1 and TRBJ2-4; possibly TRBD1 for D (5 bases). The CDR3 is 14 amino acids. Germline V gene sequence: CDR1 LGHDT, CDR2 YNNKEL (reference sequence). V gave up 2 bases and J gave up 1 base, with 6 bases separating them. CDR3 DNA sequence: TGTGCCAGCAGCCAACAGGGTGCCAAAAACATTCAGTACTTC. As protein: CASSQQGAKNIQYF.

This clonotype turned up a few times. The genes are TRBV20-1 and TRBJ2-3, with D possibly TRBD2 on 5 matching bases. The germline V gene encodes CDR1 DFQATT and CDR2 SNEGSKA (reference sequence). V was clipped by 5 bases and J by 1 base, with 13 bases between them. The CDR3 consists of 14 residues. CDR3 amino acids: CSAADLFGTDTQYF. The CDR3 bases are TGCAGTGCTGCGGACTTGTTCGGCACAGATACGCAGTATTTT.

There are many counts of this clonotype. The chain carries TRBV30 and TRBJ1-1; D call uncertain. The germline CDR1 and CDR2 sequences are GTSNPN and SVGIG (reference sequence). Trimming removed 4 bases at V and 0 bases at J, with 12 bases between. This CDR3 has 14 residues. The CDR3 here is CAWIARPLNTEAFF. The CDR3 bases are TGTGCCTGGATTGCCAGGCCATTGAACACTGAAGCTTTCTTT.

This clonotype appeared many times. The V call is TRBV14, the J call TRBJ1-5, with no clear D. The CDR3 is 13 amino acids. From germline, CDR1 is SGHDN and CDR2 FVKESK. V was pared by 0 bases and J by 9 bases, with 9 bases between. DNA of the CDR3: TGTGCCAGCAGCCAAGATTTGGGTTCGCCCCAGCATTTT. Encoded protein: CASSQDLGSPQHF.

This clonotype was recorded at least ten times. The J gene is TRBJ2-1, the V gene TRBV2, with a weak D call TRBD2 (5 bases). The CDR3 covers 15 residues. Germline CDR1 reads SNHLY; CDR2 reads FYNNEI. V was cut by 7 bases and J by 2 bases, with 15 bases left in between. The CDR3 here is CASIQSGAAYNEQFF. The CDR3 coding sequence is TGTGCCAGCATCCAAAGCGGCGCGGCCTACAATGAGCAGTTCTTC.

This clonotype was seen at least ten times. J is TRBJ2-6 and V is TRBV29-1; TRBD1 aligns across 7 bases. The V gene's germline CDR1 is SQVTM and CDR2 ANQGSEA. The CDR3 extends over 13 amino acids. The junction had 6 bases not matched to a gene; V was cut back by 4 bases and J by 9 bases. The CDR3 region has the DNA TGCAGCGTTGGTGAGGGACAGATCAACGTCCTGACTTTC. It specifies CSVGEGQINVLTF.

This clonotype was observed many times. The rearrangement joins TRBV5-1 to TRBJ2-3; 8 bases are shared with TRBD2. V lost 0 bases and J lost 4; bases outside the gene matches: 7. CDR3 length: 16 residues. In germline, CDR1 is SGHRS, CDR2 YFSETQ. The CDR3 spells CASSLGAGVGADTQYF. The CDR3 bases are TGCGCCAGCAGCTTGGGAGCGGGAGTTGGGGCAGATACGCAGTATTTT.

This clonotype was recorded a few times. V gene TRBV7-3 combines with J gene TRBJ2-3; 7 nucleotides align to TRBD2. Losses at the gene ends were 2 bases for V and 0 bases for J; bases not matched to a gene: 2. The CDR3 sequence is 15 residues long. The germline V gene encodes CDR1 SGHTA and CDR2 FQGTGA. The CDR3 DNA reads TGTGCCAGCAGCTTACGGGGGGATAGCACAGATACGCAGTATTTT. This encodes CASSLRGDSTDTQYF.